These 9 T cell receptor beta chains came from one sample sequenced in a study of T cells in Graves' hyperthyroidism and ophthalmopathy. Amplified TCR beta CDR3 regions derived from RNA transcripts. The TCR CDR3 first-round RT-PCR relied on the HTBI primer set. TCRdb recomputed calls from the multiplex PCR reads with MiXCR, one row per CDR3 protein. The sample carries 660,000 or so distinct CDR3 sequences, about 20% recorded once. Input material: blood. These receptors were collected from a man aged 25-45 years with Graves' ophthalmopathy.

The chain links TRBV10-2 to TRBJ1-4, with D possibly being TRBD1 (5 bases). V was clipped by 6 bases and J by 5 bases, with 10 bases between them. CDR1 is WSHSY and CDR2 is SAAADI in the germline V gene. The CDR3 length is 13 residues. The CDR3 nucleotides read TGCGCCAGCAGGGGGACCGACAATGAAAAACTGTTTTTT. Encoded protein: CASRGTDNEKLFF.

This clonotype has just a few counts. The V call is TRBV7-9, the J call TRBJ2-6; 7 bases fit TRBD1. This CDR3 has 17 residues. Germline loops: CDR1 SEHNR, CDR2 FQNEAQ (reference sequence). V lost 5 bases and J lost 0; bases outside the gene matches: 7. CDR3 nucleotides: TGTGCCAGCAGCGCCGGGACAGCGAACTCTGGGGCCAACGTCCTGACTTTC. Encoded protein: CASSAGTANSGANVLTF.

This clonotype was seen more than once but under ten times. The V and J genes are TRBV27 and TRBJ2-2; 9 nucleotides align to TRBD2. Trimming cost V 7 bases and J 5 bases; bases outside gene matches: 11. This CDR3 is 16 amino acids long. Germline loops: CDR1 MNHEY, CDR2 SMNVEV (reference sequence). This CDR3 reads CASKTVAGARTGELFF. Here the CDR3 DNA reads TGTGCCAGCAAAACCGTAGCGGGAGCGAGGACCGGGGAGCTGTTTTTT.

The chain employs TRBV28 and TRBJ1-5; no clear D gene. This CDR3 comprises 15 residues. Looked up from germline, CDR1 is MDHEN and CDR2 is SYDVKM. The germline V and J ends were trimmed by 6 bases and 3 bases, with 15 bases remaining between them. In nucleotides, the CDR3 is TGTGCCAGCAGCGAGGCCGTCGGGAACAATCAGCCCCAGCATTTT. It specifies CASSEAVGNNQPQHF.

This clonotype was recorded at least ten times. The V gene is TRBV2, the J gene TRBJ2-7; TRBD1 agrees at 8 bases. CDR3 size: 12 residues. Losses at the gene ends were 6 bases for V and 7 bases for J; bases not matched to a gene: 5. The germline CDR1 and CDR2 sequences are SNHLY and FYNNEI. CDR3 nucleotide sequence: TGTGCCAGCAGCCGGACAGGGAGGGAGCAGTACTTC. It is translated as CASSRTGREQYF.

This clonotype was detected only a few times. This chain connects TRBV27 to TRBJ2-3; 15 bases match TRBD2. The germline gives CDR1 MNHEY, CDR2 SMNVEV (reference sequence). The CDR3 is made up of 14 amino acids. V lost 6 bases and J lost 9; bases outside the gene matches: 4. CDR3 nucleotides: TGTGCCAGCAGCCGGACTAGCGGGAGGGCCACGCAGTATTTT. This encodes CASSRTSGRATQYF.

This clonotype was seen many times. The chain uses TRBV7-2 and TRBJ1-6; TRBD1 is a possible D gene (5 bases). CDR1 SGHTA and CDR2 FQGNSA come from the germline V gene. The CDR3 runs 14 residues. Trimming cost V 5 bases and J 8 bases, with 13 bases left between them. Here the CDR3 DNA reads TGTGCCAGCAGCCCCAGGGTAATAGATTCACCCCTCCACTTT. Its translation is CASSPRVIDSPLHF.

The chain recombines TRBV24-1 with TRBJ2-2; 9 bases agree with TRBD1. V trimming: 7 bases; J trimming: 6 bases; junction bases outside the gene matches: 8. This CDR3 is 15 amino acids long. Germline V gives CDR1 KGHDR, CDR2 SFDVKD. CDR3 in amino acids: CATRPGQGAPGELFF. The DNA for the CDR3 is TGTGCCACCAGGCCGGGACAGGGCGCTCCCGGGGAGCTGTTTTTT.

Comment on this clonotype: This is likely a read error, given that the CDR3 carries no conserved phenylalanine or tryptophan at its end. The limits of the CDR3 on the DNA are not certain, so only TCRdb's listed CDR3 is given. The chain carries TRBV18 and TRBJ2-7; TRBD2 is the table's D call and was not checked against the DNA. The CDR3 is 9 residues long, ends included. The germline CDR1 and CDR2 sequences are KGHSH and LQKENI. CDR3 amino acids: CASSPPPTG.